This T cell receptor beta chain was recovered during a study of T cell repertoires in cytomegalovirus infection. Turning to the study itself: Recently identified HLA-C-restricted CMV epitopes were among the peptides used. Public TCR beta signatures provided an indication of both CMV infection and a matching HLA type. Findings of the study overall: The ex vivo response was dominated by HLA-C-restricted CMV-specific TCR beta clonotypes.

The sample holds a few counts of this clonotype. As yet, its antigen is unknown. TCRdb independently ran MiXCR on the reads; one entry per CDR3 protein. The sample lists about 920,000 distinct CDR3 sequences, roughly 30% occurring once. The CDR3 is made up of 16 amino acids. Germline V gene data show CDR1 as SGHVS and CDR2 as FNYEAQ. V shed 1 base, J shed 5 bases, and the junction held 6 bases outside the gene matches. Source: cultured CD8+ T cells from PBMCs, taken from culture after CMV antigen stimulation. The genes are TRBV7-6 and TRBJ2-1; 9 nucleotides line up with TRBD2. The receptor was isolated from a human donor in good health (CMV status not recorded). Some clones in this sample may be carry-over from other donors' samples. The DNA for the CDR3 is TGTGCCAGCAGCTTAGGGGCGGGGGGGGGGCACAATGAGCAGTTCTTC. Translating gives CASSLGAGGGHNEQFF.